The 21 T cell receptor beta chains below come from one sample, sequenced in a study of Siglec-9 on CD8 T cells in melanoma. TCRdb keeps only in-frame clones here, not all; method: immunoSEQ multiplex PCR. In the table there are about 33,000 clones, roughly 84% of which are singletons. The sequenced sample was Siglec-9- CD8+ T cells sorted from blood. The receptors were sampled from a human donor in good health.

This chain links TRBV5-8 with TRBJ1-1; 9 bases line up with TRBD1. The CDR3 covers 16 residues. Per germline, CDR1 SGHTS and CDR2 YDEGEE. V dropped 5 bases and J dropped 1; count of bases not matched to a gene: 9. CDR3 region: CASRRAKTGGNTEAFF. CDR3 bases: TGTGCCAGCAGAAGGGCGAAGACAGGGGGGAACACTGAAGCTTTCTTT.

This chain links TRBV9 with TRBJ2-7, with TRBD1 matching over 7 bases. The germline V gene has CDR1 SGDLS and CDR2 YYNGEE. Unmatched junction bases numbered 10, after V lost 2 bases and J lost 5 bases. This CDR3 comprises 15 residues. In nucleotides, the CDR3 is TGTGCCAGCAGCGTCGACAGGGCAGGGGCCCACGAGCAGTACTTC. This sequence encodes CASSVDRAGAHEQYF.

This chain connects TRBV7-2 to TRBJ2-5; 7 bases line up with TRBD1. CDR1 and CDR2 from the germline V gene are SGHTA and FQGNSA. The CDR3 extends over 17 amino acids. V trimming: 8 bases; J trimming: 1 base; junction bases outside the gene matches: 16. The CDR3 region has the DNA TGTGCCAGCGGGCCGTGGCCCGTGACAGGGTTCCAAGAGACCCAGTACTTC. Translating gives CASGPWPVTGFQETQYF.

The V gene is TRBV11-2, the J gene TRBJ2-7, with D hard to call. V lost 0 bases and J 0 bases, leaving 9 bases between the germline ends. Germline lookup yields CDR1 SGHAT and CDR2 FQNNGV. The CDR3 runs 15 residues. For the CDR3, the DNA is TGTGCCAGCAGCTTAGAGGCGGTAAGCTCCTACGAGCAGTACTTC. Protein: CASSLEAVSSYEQYF.

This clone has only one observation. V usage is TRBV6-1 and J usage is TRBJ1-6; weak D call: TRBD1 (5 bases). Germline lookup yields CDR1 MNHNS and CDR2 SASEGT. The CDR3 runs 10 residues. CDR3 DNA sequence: TGTGTCGGGGGGTATTCACCCCTCCACTTT. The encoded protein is CVGGYSPLHF.

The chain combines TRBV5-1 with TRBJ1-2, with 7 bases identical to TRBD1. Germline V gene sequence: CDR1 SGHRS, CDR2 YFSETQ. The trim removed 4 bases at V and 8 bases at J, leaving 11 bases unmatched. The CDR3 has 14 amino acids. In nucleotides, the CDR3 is TGCGCCAGCAGCCGGAGCCAAGGGGGCAAAGGCTACACCTTC. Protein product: CASSRSQGGKGYTF.

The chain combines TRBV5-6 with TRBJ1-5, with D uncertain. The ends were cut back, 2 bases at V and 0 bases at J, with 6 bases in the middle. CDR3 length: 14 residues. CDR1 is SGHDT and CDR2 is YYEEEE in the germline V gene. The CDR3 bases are TGTGCCAGCAGCTTTACCCTTAGCAATCAGCCCCAGCATTTT. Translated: CASSFTLSNQPQHF.

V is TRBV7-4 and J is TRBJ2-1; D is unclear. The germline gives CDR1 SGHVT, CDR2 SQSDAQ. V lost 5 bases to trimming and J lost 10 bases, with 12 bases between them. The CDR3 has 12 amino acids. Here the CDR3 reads CASSQEGREQFF. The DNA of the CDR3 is TGTGCCAGCAGCCAAGAAGGGCGGGAGCAGTTCTTC.

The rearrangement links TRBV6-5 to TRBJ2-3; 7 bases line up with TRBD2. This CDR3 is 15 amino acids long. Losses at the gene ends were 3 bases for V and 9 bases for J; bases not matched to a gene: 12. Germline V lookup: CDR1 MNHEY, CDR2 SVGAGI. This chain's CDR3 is CASSYDRRGSMTQYF. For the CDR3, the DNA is TGTGCCAGCAGTTATGATAGGCGGGGGAGCATGACGCAGTATTTT.

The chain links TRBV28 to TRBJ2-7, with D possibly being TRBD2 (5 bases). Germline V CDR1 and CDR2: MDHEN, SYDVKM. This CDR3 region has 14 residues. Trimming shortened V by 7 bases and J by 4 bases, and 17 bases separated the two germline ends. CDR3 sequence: CASNLSGVGYEQYF. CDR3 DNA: TGTGCCAGCAACCTATCCGGGGTGGGGTACGAGCAGTACTTC. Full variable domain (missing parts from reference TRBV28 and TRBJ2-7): DVKVTQSSRYLVKRTGEKVFLECVQDMDHENMFWYRQDPGLGLRLIYFSYDVKMKEKGDIPEGYSVSREKKERFSLILESASTNQTSMYLCASNLSGVGYEQYFGPGTRLTVT.

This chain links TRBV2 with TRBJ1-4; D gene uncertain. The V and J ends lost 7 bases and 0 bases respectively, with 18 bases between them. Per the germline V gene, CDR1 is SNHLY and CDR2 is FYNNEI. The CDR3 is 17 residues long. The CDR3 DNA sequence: TGTGCCAGCATTATGTTCGGGGATTTGGCAACTAATGAAAAACTGTTTTTT. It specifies CASIMFGDLATNEKLFF. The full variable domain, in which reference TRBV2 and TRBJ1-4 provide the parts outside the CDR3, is EPEVTQTPSHQVTQMGQEVILRCVPISNHLYFYWYRQILGQKVEFLVSFYNNEISEKSEIFDDQFSVERPDGSNFTLKIRSTKLEDSAMYFCASIMFGDLATNEKLFFGSGTQLSVL.

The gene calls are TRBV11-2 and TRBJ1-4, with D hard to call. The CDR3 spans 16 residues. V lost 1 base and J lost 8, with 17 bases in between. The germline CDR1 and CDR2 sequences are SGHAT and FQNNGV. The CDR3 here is CASSLGFRDIEEKLFF. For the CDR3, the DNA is TGTGCCAGCAGCTTAGGGTTTAGGGATATTGAGGAAAAACTGTTTTTT.

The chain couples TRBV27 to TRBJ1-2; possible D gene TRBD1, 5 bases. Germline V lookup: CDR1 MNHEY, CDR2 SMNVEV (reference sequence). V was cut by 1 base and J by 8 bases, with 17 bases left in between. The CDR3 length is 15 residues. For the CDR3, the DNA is TGTGCCAGCAGTTTATTATCCGGGACTCCGGTGGGCTACACCTTC. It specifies CASSLLSGTPVGYTF.

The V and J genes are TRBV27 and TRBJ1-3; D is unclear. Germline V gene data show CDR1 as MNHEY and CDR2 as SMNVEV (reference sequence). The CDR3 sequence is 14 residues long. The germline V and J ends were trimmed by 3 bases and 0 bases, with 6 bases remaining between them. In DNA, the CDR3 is TGTGCCAGCAGTTTCGGGATCTCTGGAAACACCATATATTTT. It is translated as CASSFGISGNTIYF.

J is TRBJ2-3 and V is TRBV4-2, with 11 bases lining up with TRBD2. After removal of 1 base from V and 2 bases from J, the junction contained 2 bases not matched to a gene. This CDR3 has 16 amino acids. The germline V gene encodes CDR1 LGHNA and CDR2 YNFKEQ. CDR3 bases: TGTGCCAGCAGCCAAGGGACTAGCGGGTACACAGATACGCAGTATTTT. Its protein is CASSQGTSGYTDTQYF.

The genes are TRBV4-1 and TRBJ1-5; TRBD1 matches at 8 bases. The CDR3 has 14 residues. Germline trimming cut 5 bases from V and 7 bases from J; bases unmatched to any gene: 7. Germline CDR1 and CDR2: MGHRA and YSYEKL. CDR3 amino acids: CASSADRALQPQHF. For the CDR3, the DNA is TGCGCCAGCAGCGCGGACAGGGCCCTCCAGCCCCAGCATTTT.

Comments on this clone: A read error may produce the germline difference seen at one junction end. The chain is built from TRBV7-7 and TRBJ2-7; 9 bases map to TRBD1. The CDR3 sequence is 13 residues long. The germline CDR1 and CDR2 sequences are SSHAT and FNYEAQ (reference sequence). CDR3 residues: CASSYGTGHEQYF. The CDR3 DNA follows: TGTGCTAGCAGCTACGGGACAGGGCACGAGCAGTACTTC.

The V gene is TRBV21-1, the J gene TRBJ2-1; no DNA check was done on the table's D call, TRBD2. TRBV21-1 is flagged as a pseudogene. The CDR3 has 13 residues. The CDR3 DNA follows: TGTGCCAGCATCAAACTACTAGCGAATGAGCAGTTCTTC. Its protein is CASIKLLANEQFF.

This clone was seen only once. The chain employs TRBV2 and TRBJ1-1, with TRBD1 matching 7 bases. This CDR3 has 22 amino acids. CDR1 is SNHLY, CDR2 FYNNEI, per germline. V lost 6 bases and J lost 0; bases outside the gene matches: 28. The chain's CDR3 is CASRASQAYRGSTHFMNTEAFF. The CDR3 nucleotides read TGTGCCAGCAGGGCTTCCCAGGCTTACAGGGGATCCACCCATTTTATGAACACTGAAGCTTTCTTT. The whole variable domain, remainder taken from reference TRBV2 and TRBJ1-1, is EPEVTQTPSHQVTQMGQEVILRCVPISNHLYFYWYRQILGQKVEFLVSFYNNEISEKSEIFDDQFSVERPDGSNFTLKIRSTKLEDSAMYFCASRASQAYRGSTHFMNTEAFFGQGTRLTVV.

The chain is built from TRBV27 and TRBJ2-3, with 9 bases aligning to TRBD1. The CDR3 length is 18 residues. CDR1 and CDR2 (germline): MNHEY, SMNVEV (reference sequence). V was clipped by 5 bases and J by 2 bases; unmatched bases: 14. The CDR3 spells CASSPHQGGTGSTDTQYF. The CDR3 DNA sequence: TGTGCCAGCAGTCCCCACCAAGGGGGGACAGGGTCCACAGATACGCAGTATTTT.

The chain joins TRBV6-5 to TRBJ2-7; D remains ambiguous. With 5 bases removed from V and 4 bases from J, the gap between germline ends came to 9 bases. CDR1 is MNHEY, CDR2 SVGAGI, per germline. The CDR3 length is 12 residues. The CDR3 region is CASSASSYEQYF. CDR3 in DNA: TGTGCCAGCAGTGCCTCCTCGTACGAGCAGTACTTC.